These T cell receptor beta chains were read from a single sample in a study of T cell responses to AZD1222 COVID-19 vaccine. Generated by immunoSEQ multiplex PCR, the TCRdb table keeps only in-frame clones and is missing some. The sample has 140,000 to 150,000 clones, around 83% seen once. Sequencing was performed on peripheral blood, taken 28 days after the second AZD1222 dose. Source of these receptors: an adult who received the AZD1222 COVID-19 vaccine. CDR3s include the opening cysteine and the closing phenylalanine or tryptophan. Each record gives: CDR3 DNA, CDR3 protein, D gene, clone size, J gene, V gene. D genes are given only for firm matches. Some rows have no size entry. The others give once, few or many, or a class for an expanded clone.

cdr3_nt: TGTGCCTGGACGACCGCGAACACCGGGGAGCTGTTTTTT; cdr3_aa: CAWTTANTGELFF; d_call: -; clone_size: -; j_call: TRBJ2-2; v_call: TRBV30
cdr3_nt: TGTGCCAGCTCACCACCCTTACAGGGGGGCGGCATCTATGGCTACACCTTC; cdr3_aa: CASSPPLQGGGIYGYTF; d_call: TRBD1; clone_size: once; j_call: TRBJ1-2; v_call: TRBV18
cdr3_nt: TGTGCCAGCTCACCAGGGATTGGAAATGCGGACACCTTC; cdr3_aa: CASSPGIGNADTF; d_call: -; clone_size: -; j_call: TRBJ1-2; v_call: TRBV18
cdr3_nt: TGTGCCAGTATCGGGACAGGGGACTCAGCTAACTATGGCTACACCTTC; cdr3_aa: CASIGTGDSANYGYTF; d_call: TRBD1; clone_size: -; j_call: TRBJ1-2; v_call: TRBV19
cdr3_nt: TGTGCCAGCAGCCAAGGGGTCCAGGGCTTCTCTGGAAACACCATATATTTT; cdr3_aa: CASSQGVQGFSGNTIYF; d_call: -; clone_size: -; j_call: TRBJ1-3; v_call: TRBV14
cdr3_nt: TGTGCCAGCAGTCTCCCCCCGGACAATGAGCAGTTCTTC; cdr3_aa: CASSLPPDNEQFF; d_call: -; clone_size: -; j_call: TRBJ2-1; v_call: TRBV27
cdr3_nt: TGTGCCAGCAGCAACGGACTAGGCGAAAACATTCAGTACTTC; cdr3_aa: CASSNGLGENIQYF; d_call: TRBD2; clone_size: few; j_call: TRBJ2-4; v_call: TRBV11-2
cdr3_nt: TGTGCCAGCAGTTTTGGAGATCAGCCCCAGCATTTT; cdr3_aa: CASSFGDQPQHF; d_call: -; clone_size: -; j_call: TRBJ1-5; v_call: TRBV12-3/TRBV12-4
cdr3_nt: TGTGCCAGCAGGGGACAGGGCTCCTACGAGCAGTACTTC; cdr3_aa: CASRGQGSYEQYF; d_call: TRBD1; clone_size: few; j_call: TRBJ2-7; v_call: TRBV7-9
cdr3_nt: TGTGCCAGCAGTGACCTGGACAGCACAGATACGCAGTATTTT; cdr3_aa: CASSDLDSTDTQYF; d_call: -; clone_size: once; j_call: TRBJ2-3; v_call: TRBV25-1
cdr3_nt: TGCACCAGCAGCCCTCGAAGGGGGTCCTACGAGCAGTACTTC; cdr3_aa: CTSSPRRGSYEQYF; d_call: -; clone_size: -; j_call: TRBJ2-7; v_call: TRBV1
cdr3_nt: TGTGCCAGCAGCAGACAGGGGGCGCGTCTGGCTTTCTTT; cdr3_aa: CASSRQGARLAFF; d_call: TRBD1; clone_size: once; j_call: TRBJ1-1; v_call: TRBV6-5
cdr3_nt: TGTGCCGCCATGTCGGGAGTAACTGAAGCTTTCTTT; cdr3_aa: CAAMSGVTEAFF; d_call: -; clone_size: -; j_call: TRBJ1-1; v_call: TRBV19
cdr3_nt: TGTGCCAGCAGCTTAGGAGGACAGGGACCGAACACTGAAGCTTTCTTT; cdr3_aa: CASSLGGQGPNTEAFF; d_call: TRBD1; clone_size: -; j_call: TRBJ1-1; v_call: TRBV7-8
cdr3_nt: TGCGCCAGCAGCTTGGGTGGCTACGACTACAATGAGCAGTTCTTC; cdr3_aa: CASSLGGYDYNEQFF; d_call: -; clone_size: -; j_call: TRBJ2-1; v_call: TRBV5-1
cdr3_nt: TGTGCCAGCAGTTTAGGACTTCAAAACCCCTACGAGCAGTACTTC; cdr3_aa: CASSLGLQNPYEQYF; d_call: -; clone_size: -; j_call: TRBJ2-7; v_call: TRBV27
cdr3_nt: TGTGCCAGCAGCTTGGGACAGGGAGTCCAAGGGGTTGAAGCTTTCTTT; cdr3_aa: CASSLGQGVQGVEAFF; d_call: TRBD1; clone_size: few; j_call: TRBJ1-1; v_call: TRBV5-4
cdr3_nt: TGCAGTGCTCTGACGGCAGATACGCAGTATTTT; cdr3_aa: CSALTADTQYF; d_call: -; clone_size: -; j_call: TRBJ2-3; v_call: TRBV20-1
cdr3_nt: TGTGCCTGGAGTGGAACCTTCCGACCCCTCCACTTT; cdr3_aa: CAWSGTFRPLHF; d_call: -; clone_size: few; j_call: TRBJ1-6; v_call: TRBV30
cdr3_nt: TGTGCCAGCAGTTACATACGGAGTATCCAAGAGACCCAGTACTTC; cdr3_aa: CASSYIRSIQETQYF; d_call: -; clone_size: -; j_call: TRBJ2-5; v_call: TRBV6-6
cdr3_nt: TGTGCCAGCAGGCCCCGGGACAGCCAAGCCAAAAACATTCAGTACTTC; cdr3_aa: CASRPRDSQAKNIQYF; d_call: TRBD1; clone_size: once; j_call: TRBJ2-4; v_call: TRBV6-6
cdr3_nt: TGTGCCAGCCGGACAGCGCAGGGAAACACCATATATTTT; cdr3_aa: CASRTAQGNTIYF; d_call: -; clone_size: -; j_call: TRBJ1-3; v_call: TRBV2
cdr3_nt: TGTGCCAGCAGCAAAAGATTGAACACCGGGGAGCTGTTTTTT; cdr3_aa: CASSKRLNTGELFF; d_call: -; clone_size: -; j_call: TRBJ2-2; v_call: TRBV14
cdr3_nt: TGTGCCATTAGGGGAGTAGGAGACACTGAAGCTTTCTTT; cdr3_aa: CAIRGVGDTEAFF; d_call: -; clone_size: -; j_call: TRBJ1-1; v_call: TRBV10-3
cdr3_nt: TGTGCCAGCAGCCGATCTTCCTCTGGAAACACCATATATTTT; cdr3_aa: CASSRSSSGNTIYF; d_call: -; clone_size: -; j_call: TRBJ1-3; v_call: TRBV7-9
cdr3_nt: TGCGCCAGCAGCCAAGCTCCATTGGGAACGCAGTATTTT; cdr3_aa: CASSQAPLGTQYF; d_call: -; clone_size: -; j_call: TRBJ2-3; v_call: TRBV4-1
cdr3_nt: TGCGCCAGCAGTGCCGGCACTGGCGGGAACACCATATATTTT; cdr3_aa: CASSAGTGGNTIYF; d_call: -; clone_size: -; j_call: TRBJ1-3; v_call: TRBV10-1
cdr3_nt: TGTGCCAGCAGTTACTCGATCAATCCAGGGGGTGAAAAACTGTTTTTT; cdr3_aa: CASSYSINPGGEKLFF; d_call: TRBD1; clone_size: -; j_call: TRBJ1-4; v_call: TRBV6-5
cdr3_nt: TGTGCCAGTAGTATAACTAGCGGGAAAGAGACCCAGTACTTC; cdr3_aa: CASSITSGKETQYF; d_call: TRBD2; clone_size: -; j_call: TRBJ2-5; v_call: TRBV19
cdr3_nt: TGTGCCTCCGGGCCAGCCTACGAGCAGTACTTC; cdr3_aa: CASGPAYEQYF; d_call: -; clone_size: -; j_call: TRBJ2-7; v_call: TRBV12-3/TRBV12-4
cdr3_nt: TGTGCCAGCAGCTTCTGGGGGGACAACACAGATACGCAGTATTTT; cdr3_aa: CASSFWGDNTDTQYF; d_call: -; clone_size: once; j_call: TRBJ2-3; v_call: TRBV27
cdr3_nt: TGTGCCAGCAGTTATGGTGTCACAGATACGCAGTATTTT; cdr3_aa: CASSYGVTDTQYF; d_call: -; clone_size: -; j_call: TRBJ2-3; v_call: TRBV6-5
cdr3_nt: TGTGCCAGCAGCTTCGACAGGAGTACTGGAAACACCATATATTTT; cdr3_aa: CASSFDRSTGNTIYF; d_call: -; clone_size: -; j_call: TRBJ1-3; v_call: TRBV11-2